Each of the 18 T cell receptor beta chains below was sequenced from the same sample in a study of blood T cells in healthy people across ages. It was with a sample-barcoded 5' primer and a J-beta primer mix that a second PCR of roughly 7 to 12 cycles was run. TCRdb reprocessed the 5' RACE reads with MiXCR, giving one entry per CDR3 protein. This table holds 980,000 or so distinct CDR3 sequences, about 44% found once. The sequenced sample consisted of blood. The receptors stem from a young man in good health.

This clonotype has just a few counts. V gene TRBV4-2 combines with J gene TRBJ1-2; D remains unclear. This CDR3 is built from 15 residues. The germline V gene has CDR1 LGHNA and CDR2 YNFKEQ. With 1 base removed from V and 0 bases from J, the gap between germline ends came to 9 bases. CDR3 sequence reads: CASSQGVGPNYGYTF. CDR3 bases: TGTGCCAGCAGCCAAGGTGTAGGACCTAACTATGGCTACACCTTC.

The chain employs TRBV4-2 and TRBJ1-2; 10 nucleotides line up with TRBD1. Per the germline V gene, CDR1 is LGHNA and CDR2 is YNFKEQ. The CDR3 spans 16 residues. Trimming at V came to 0 bases and at J to 6 bases, leaving 7 bases not matched to a gene. CDR3 region: CASSQDTGQGLDGYTF. The CDR3 DNA follows: TGTGCCAGCAGCCAAGATACGGGACAGGGGCTCGATGGCTACACCTTC.

The chain couples TRBV6-5 to TRBJ2-7, with D uncertain. Germline values: CDR1 MNHEY, CDR2 SVGAGI. The CDR3 sequence is 14 residues long. Between the trimmed V and J ends, which lost 2 bases and 6 bases, there was a span of 14 bases. Here the CDR3 reads CASSYVSRVSEQYF. In nucleotides, the CDR3 is TGTGCCAGCAGTTACGTCTCCCGCGTCTCCGAGCAGTACTTC.

The chain combines TRBV9 with TRBJ2-3; D is perhaps TRBD1 or TRBD2 (6 bases each). CDR1 is SGDLS, CDR2 YYNGEE, per germline. Trimming took off 0 bases at V and 3 bases at J, with 14 bases between the two ends. The CDR3 has 16 residues. CDR3 amino acids: CASSVGRGDGTDTQYF. DNA of the CDR3: TGTGCCAGCAGCGTAGGTAGGGGGGACGGAACAGATACGCAGTATTTT.

The V call is TRBV6-2 or TRBV6-3, the J call TRBJ1-4; D remains ambiguous. This CDR3 has 15 amino acids. Per germline, CDR1 MNHEY and CDR2 SVGEGT. Trimming took 7 bases from V and 8 from J, leaving 20 bases between them. Here the CDR3 reads CASIPSSESEEKLFF. The DNA of the CDR3 is TGTGCCAGCATCCCCTCGTCGGAGTCAGAAGAAAAACTGTTTTTT.

The chain links TRBV9 to TRBJ2-1; D call uncertain. The J call may be in error: the DNA end matches TRBJ2-7 better. This CDR3 comprises 13 residues. The germline gives CDR1 SGDLS, CDR2 YYNGEE. The CDR3 is CASSAPEYNEQYF. The CDR3, as DNA: TGTGCCAGCAGCGCCCCCGAGTACAATGAGCAGTACTTC.

This rearrangement joins TRBV10-3 to TRBJ2-1; weak D call: TRBD1 (6 bases). Germline CDR1 is ENHRY and CDR2 is SYGVKD. Deletions cut 7 bases from V and 3 bases from J, with 13 bases between. CDR3 length: 14 residues. In DNA form, the CDR3 reads TGTGCCATCAAATCGACAGGAATCTACAATGAGCAGTTCTTC. Its protein product is CAIKSTGIYNEQFF.

This clonotype was seen only a few times. V gene TRBV6-2 or TRBV6-3 combines with J gene TRBJ2-5; 7 bases line up with TRBD2. The CDR3 has 14 residues. The V and J ends lost 5 bases and 4 bases, in that order; junction bases with no gene match: 7. CDR1 is MNHEY, CDR2 SVGEGT, per germline. The CDR3 sequence is CASSNRLAGETQYF. CDR3 bases: TGTGCCAGCAGTAACCGACTAGCAGGAGAGACCCAGTACTTC.

This rearrangement joins TRBV5-1 to TRBJ2-1; 8 nucleotides agree with TRBD2. This CDR3 spans 14 amino acids. After removal of 4 bases from V and 5 bases from J, the junction contained 5 bases not matched to a gene. Germline V CDR1 and CDR2: SGHRS, YFSETQ. The DNA for the CDR3 is TGCGCCAGCAGCAACGGGGGGGCGAACAATGAGCAGTTCTTC. This gives the protein CASSNGGANNEQFF.

The rearrangement uses TRBV3-1 and TRBJ2-7, with 11 bases lining up with TRBD1. The germline CDR1 and CDR2 sequences are LGHDT and YNNKEL (reference sequence). Losses at the gene ends were 1 base for V and 6 bases for J; bases not matched to a gene: 5. CDR3 size: 15 residues. The CDR3 nucleotides are TGTGCCAGCAGCCAAGCGGGACAGGGGGGTAGCGAGCAGTACTTC. Amino acid sequence: CASSQAGQGGSEQYF.

The chain links TRBV20-1 to TRBJ1-5; 9 positions match TRBD1. V was clipped by 3 bases and J by 7 bases; unmatched bases: 7. The V gene's germline CDR1 is DFQATT and CDR2 SNEGSKA (reference sequence). The CDR3 runs 14 residues. Here the CDR3 reads CSASQGTGNQPQHF. In nucleotides, the CDR3 is TGCAGTGCTAGTCAGGGGACAGGGAACCAGCCCCAGCATTTT.

The chain's CDR3 is CASSSPISYGYTF. CDR3 nucleotides: TGTGCCAGCAGCTCGCCGATTTCCTATGGCTACACCTTC. The chain links TRBV28 to TRBJ1-2; D not certain. There are 13 residues in the CDR3. Trimming pared 6 bases from V and 4 bases from J, leaving 12 bases between. From germline, CDR1 is MDHEN and CDR2 SYDVKM.

This clonotype has just a few counts. A much larger clone sits a single nucleotide away, making a read error possible. This chain links TRBV12-3 or TRBV12-4 with TRBJ2-3; the D gene could be TRBD1 or TRBD2 (5 bases each). The CDR3 covers 13 residues. V was clipped by 5 bases and J by 2 bases, with 8 bases between them. The DNA of the CDR3 is TGTGCCAGCAGTGTGGGGGACACAGATACGCAGTATTTT. Protein: CASSVGDTDTQYF.

The chain links TRBV10-3 to TRBJ2-5, with 11 positions matching TRBD2. In germline, CDR1 is ENHRY, CDR2 SYGVKD. The CDR3 runs 14 residues. With 3 bases clipped from V and 10 bases from J, the junction kept 7 bases outside the gene matches. Here the CDR3 reads CAISDGTSGSNQYF. CDR3 DNA sequence: TGTGCCATCAGTGACGGGACTAGCGGCTCCAACCAGTACTTC.

The chain joins TRBV7-2 to TRBJ2-4; a possible D gene is TRBD2 (5 bases). The V and J ends lost 4 bases and 5 bases respectively, with 18 bases between them. The CDR3 loop spans 16 amino acids. CDR1 is SGHTA and CDR2 is FQGNSA in the germline V gene. This CDR3 is CASSSGVSSAENIQYF. In DNA, the CDR3 is TGTGCCAGCAGCTCCGGGGTTTCAAGCGCCGAAAACATTCAGTACTTC.

This clonotype was seen a single time. A much larger clone differs by one base, so this may be a read error. V and J are TRBV7-8 and TRBJ2-7; 10 nucleotides line up with TRBD2. The DNA end is a closer match to TRBJ2-5, so the J assignment may be wrong. CDR1 and CDR2 from the germline V gene are SGHVS and FQNEAQ. The CDR3 is 14 amino acids. CDR3 loop: CVSSPSGGRETQYF. CDR3 sequence (DNA): TGTGTCAGCAGCCCTAGCGGGGGAAGAGAGACCCAGTACTTC.

This clonotype was seen just once. V and J are TRBV27 and TRBJ1-2, with D possibly being TRBD1 (6 bases). Trimming stripped 3 bases from V and 5 bases from J, with 16 bases between. The CDR3 sequence is 15 residues long. Germline V CDR1 and CDR2: MNHEY, SMNVEV (reference sequence). CDR3 protein: CASSFDSDSVYGYTF. CDR3 coding DNA: TGTGCCAGCAGTTTCGACTCGGACAGTGTTTATGGCTACACCTTC.

In its sample, this clonotype was seen once. The CDR3 reads CASSQGPLGLASTGELFF. DNA of the CDR3: TGTGCCAGCAGCCAAGGGCCCCTGGGGCTAGCGAGCACCGGGGAGCTGTTTTTT. The chain is built from TRBV4-2 and TRBJ2-2; D may be TRBD2 (6 bases). The CDR3 extends over 18 amino acids. Looked up from germline, CDR1 is LGHNA and CDR2 is YNFKEQ. V was shortened by 1 base and J by 4 bases, with 19 bases between the two germline ends.